This T cell receptor (beta chain) was sequenced during a study of CD8+CD57+ T cells in acquired aplastic anemia. This clonotype appeared many times. The antigen is not known. Regarding the study as a whole: Roughly 31 CD8+ CDR3 sequences occurred in both the patients and the controls. Between the patient and control groups, CD8+ Simpson's diversity did not differ significantly.

The TCR beta profiling, which covered VDJ combination and CDR3 sequence, was carried out using genomic DNA as the template. TCRdb reprocessed the reads with MiXCR, giving one entry per CDR3 protein. The repertoire consists of about 80,000 distinct CDR3 sequences, with 40% to 50% occurring once and the leading ten covering around 63%. Trimming at V came to 1 base and at J to 5 bases, leaving 7 bases not matched to a gene. The V gene's germline CDR1 is LGHNA and CDR2 YNFKEQ. This CDR3 contains 15 residues. The sequencing sample was made of sorted CD4+, CD8+, or CD8+CD57+ T cells (not recorded which) from PBMCs. This TCR was sampled from a human donor in good health, serving as a control. V usage is TRBV4-2 and J usage is TRBJ2-7; 8 bases line up with TRBD1. This CDR3 is CASSQADRGGNEQYF. CDR3 nucleotides: TGTGCCAGCAGCCAAGCAGACAGGGGCGGGAACGAGCAGTACTTC.